The sequence of this T cell receptor beta chain was determined in a study of T cells in tuberculosis. In the study overall: CD1B tetramers identified T cells specific for mycobacterial lipid GMM.

Libraries were prepared by immunoSEQ multiplex PCR; TCRdb keeps only in-frame clonotypes and omits some of them. In the table there are about 20,000 clones, 75% to 90% of which are singletons. Adolescents were screened for latent TB by skin test and IGRA. V was pared by 3 bases and J by 6 bases, with 8 bases of the junction left unmatched. The V gene's germline CDR1 is LGHNA and CDR2 YNFKEQ. The CDR3 is 15 amino acids. This clonotype was obtained from a donor between 5 and 29 years old with latent tuberculosis or without tuberculosis infection. V gene TRBV4-2 combines with J gene TRBJ2-7, with 10 bases lining up with TRBD1. Sequences were obtained from PBMCs. The CDR3 coding sequence is TGTGCCAGCAGCCACCGACAGGGGGCAGGCGGCGAGCAGTACTTC. Translated, it gives CASSHRQGAGGEQYF.